The rows below give T cell receptor beta chains drawn from one sample of a study of blood T cell repertoires in COVID-19. Sequencing used immunoSEQ multiplex PCR; TCRdb keeps in-frame clones, though not all of them. This sample has 100,000 to 150,000 clones, with more than 85% found just once. Sample: peripheral blood. The receptors originated from a man in his fifties with COVID-19, enrolled during active disease. Both conserved end residues are part of each CDR3. The D gene is left open where the match is weak. Clone sizes are given selectively: once, few, many, or a class where the clone is expanded.

J gene	V gene	clone size	D gene	CDR3 protein	CDR3 DNA
TRBJ2-3	TRBV19	NA	TRBD2	CASSGREGLTDTQYF	TGTGCCAGTAGTGGGAGGGAGGGCCTTACAGATACGCAGTATTTT
TRBJ2-1	TRBV9	NA	NA	CASSGSLGEQFF	TGTGCCAGCAGCGGTTCCCTAGGTGAGCAGTTCTTC
TRBJ2-4	TRBV2	NA	TRBD1	CASSENRGRSDIQYF	TGTGCCAGCAGTGAAAACAGGGGGCGCTCCGACATTCAGTACTTC
TRBJ2-1	TRBV19	NA	TRBD1	CASSPRQGVDEQFF	TGTGCCAGTAGTCCGAGACAGGGGGTCGATGAGCAGTTCTTC
TRBJ1-1	TRBV9	NA	NA	CASSVGLRPDRGYGTEAFF	TGTGCCAGCAGCGTAGGCCTACGCCCTGATCGAGGGTATGGAACTGAAGCTTTCTTT
TRBJ2-5	TRBV5-6	NA	NA	CASSLSGIGETQYF	TGTGCCAGCAGCTTATCAGGGATAGGGGAGACCCAGTACTTC
TRBJ2-5	TRBV27	NA	NA	CASSLWAGSETQYF	TGTGCCAGCAGTTTATGGGCGGGTTCAGAGACCCAGTACTTC
TRBJ2-1	TRBV3-1/TRBV3-2	once	NA	CASSQVGGRAVNNEQFF	TGTGCCAGCAGCCAAGTGGGGGGGCGCGCGGTAAACAATGAGCAGTTCTTC
TRBJ2-2	TRBV11-2	NA	NA	CASSFDLAGELFF	TGTGCCAGCAGCTTTGACTTAGCCGGGGAGCTGTTTTTT
TRBJ1-5	TRBV7-8	few	TRBD1	CASSPAGGYQPQHF	TGTGCCAGCAGCCCGGCAGGGGGCTATCAGCCCCAGCATTTT
TRBJ2-2	TRBV5-1	once	NA	CASSLDGGTGELFF	TGCGCCAGCAGCTTGGACGGGGGAACCGGGGAGCTGTTTTTT
TRBJ2-5	TRBV28	NA	NA	CASSQGSETQYF	TGTGCCAGCAGTCAGGGTTCGGAGACCCAGTACTTC
TRBJ2-1	TRBV11-2	NA	TRBD2	CASSLVILAGLDEQFF	TGTGCCAGCAGCTTAGTCATCCTAGCGGGATTGGACGAGCAGTTCTTC
TRBJ1-1	TRBV5-1	NA	NA	CASSLVSGQGGAFF	TGCGCCAGCAGCTTGGTGTCCGGCCAAGGAGGGGCTTTCTTT
TRBJ2-1	TRBV28	NA	TRBD2	CASSLSPSGTYNEQFF	TGTGCCAGCAGTTTATCCCCCAGCGGGACCTACAATGAGCAGTTCTTC
TRBJ2-7	TRBV18	NA	NA	CASSPTPGENYEQYF	TGTGCCAGCTCACCAACGCCCGGAGAAAACTACGAGCAGTACTTC
TRBJ2-1	TRBV2	few	TRBD2	CAAGTSNNEQFF	TGTGCCGCCGGGACTAGCAACAATGAGCAGTTCTTC
TRBJ1-1	TRBV10-3	NA	TRBD1	CAISGQGAEAFF	TGTGCCATCAGTGGACAGGGGGCTGAAGCTTTCTTT
TRBJ1-3	TRBV19	NA	NA	CASSLGADYGNTIYF	TGTGCCAGTAGTCTCGGTGCCGATTATGGAAACACCATATATTTT
TRBJ1-1	TRBV7-2	NA	NA	CASSILKNTEAFF	TGTGCCAGCAGCATACTGAAGAACACTGAAGCTTTCTTT
TRBJ2-5	TRBV5-1	NA	NA	CASSRGGQAGETQYF	TGCGCCAGCAGCCGGGGTGGGCAGGCGGGGGAGACCCAGTACTTC
TRBJ1-3	TRBV5-4	NA	TRBD1	CASSFESRGQLSGNTIYF	TGTGCCAGCAGCTTCGAGAGCAGGGGGCAACTCTCTGGAAACACCATATATTTT
TRBJ1-4	TRBV28	NA	TRBD1	CASSSTGNPNEKLFF	TGTGCCAGCAGTTCGACAGGGAACCCTAATGAAAAACTGTTTTTT
TRBJ2-3	TRBV7-7	NA	TRBD1	CASSPHRGDTQYF	TGTGCTAGCAGCCCACACAGGGGGGATACGCAGTATTTT
TRBJ1-2	TRBV6-5	NA	TRBD1	CASGQGKYGYTF	TGTGCCAGCGGACAGGGGAAATATGGCTACACCTTC
TRBJ2-5	TRBV29-1	NA	TRBD2	CSVDPGRAEMETQYF	TGCAGCGTTGATCCCGGGAGGGCCGAGATGGAGACCCAGTACTTC
TRBJ2-1	TRBV30	few	TRBD2	CAWSARGESSDEQFF	TGTGCCTGGAGTGCTCGGGGGGAGTCTAGCGATGAGCAGTTCTTC
TRBJ2-6	TRBV18	NA	NA	CASSPQGVNSGANVLTF	TGTGCCAGCTCACCACAGGGGGTGAACTCTGGGGCCAACGTCCTGACTTTC
TRBJ2-1	TRBV7-2	once	TRBD2	CASSRDTSGSSYNEQFF	TGTGCCAGCAGCAGAGACACTAGCGGGAGCTCCTACAATGAGCAGTTCTTC
TRBJ2-5	TRBV7-3	NA	TRBD2	CASSPLAGGGETQYF	TGTGCCAGCAGCCCCCTAGCGGGAGGAGGGGAGACCCAGTACTTC
TRBJ2-6	TRBV4-1	NA	TRBD1	CASSQEADRVNPGANVLTF	TGCGCCAGCAGCCAAGAGGCGGACAGGGTTAATCCTGGGGCCAACGTCCTGACTTTC
TRBJ2-7	TRBV30	NA	NA	CAWSGNHGSSYEQYF	TGTGCCTGGAGCGGAAACCACGGGAGCTCCTACGAGCAGTACTTC
TRBJ1-5	TRBV6-2/TRBV6-3	NA	NA	CASSQGNQPQHF	TGTGCCAGCAGCCAGGGGAATCAGCCCCAGCATTTT
TRBJ2-5	TRBV15	NA	TRBD1	CATSTTGGETQYF	TGTGCCACCAGCACTACAGGGGGGGAGACCCAGTACTTC
TRBJ2-3	TRBV9	NA	NA	CASSVVGGTTDTQYF	TGTGCCAGCAGCGTAGTGGGCGGGACGACAGATACGCAGTATTTT
TRBJ1-4	TRBV19	few	TRBD1	CASSPRRGHSNEKLFF	TGTGCCAGTAGTCCCCGTAGGGGGCACAGCAATGAAAAACTGTTTTTT
TRBJ2-3	TRBV9	NA	NA	CASRSLSSTDTQYF	TGTGCCAGCAGGTCACTTTCGTCGACAGATACGCAGTATTTT